This T cell receptor (beta chain) was sequenced during a study of patients and donors after allogeneic stem cell transplantation. TCRdb reanalysed the RT-PCR reads using MiXCR and keeps one entry per CDR3 protein. The sample lists about 72,000 distinct CDR3 sequences, about a quarter occurring once. This CDR3 has 13 amino acids. In germline, CDR1 is SEHNR, CDR2 FQNEAQ (reference sequence). Trimming at V came to 5 bases and at J to 5 bases, leaving 1 base not matched to a gene. This chain links TRBV7-9 with TRBJ1-5, with 9 nucleotides matching TRBD1. This TCR was sampled from a human donor who was either an allogeneic HSCT recipient or a stem cell or donor lymphocyte infusion donor (not recorded which). It is not recorded whose cells these are; they may come from a transplant donor. Input material: blood, either unsorted or a sorted T cell fraction (not recorded which). This chain's CDR3 is CASSRTGDQPQHF. The CDR3, as DNA: TGTGCCAGCAGCAGGACAGGGGATCAGCCCCAGCATTTT.